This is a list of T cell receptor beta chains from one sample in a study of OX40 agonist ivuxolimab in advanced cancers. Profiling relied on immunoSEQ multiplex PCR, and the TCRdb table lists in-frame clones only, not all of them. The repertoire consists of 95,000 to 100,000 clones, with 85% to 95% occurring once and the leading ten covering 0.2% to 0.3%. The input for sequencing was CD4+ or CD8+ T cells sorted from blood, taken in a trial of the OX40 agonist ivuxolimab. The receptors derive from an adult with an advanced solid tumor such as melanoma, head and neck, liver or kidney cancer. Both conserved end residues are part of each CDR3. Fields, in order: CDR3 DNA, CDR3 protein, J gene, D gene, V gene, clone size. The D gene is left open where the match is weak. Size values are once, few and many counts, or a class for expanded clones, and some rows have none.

DNA: TGTGCCAGCAGCCCCTGGGGACAGTTCTACAATGAGCAGTTCTTC
CDR3: CASSPWGQFYNEQFF
J: TRBJ2-1
D: TRBD1
V: TRBV6-5
size: .

DNA: TGTGCCAGCAACCTTATTGGGGGGTTCGGCGGGGAGCTGTTTTTT
CDR3: CASNLIGGFGGELFF
J: TRBJ2-2
D: .
V: TRBV9
size: .

DNA: TGCAGCGTTGACTTAGGACGGACCCGGGAAGGCTACACCTTC
CDR3: CSVDLGRTREGYTF
J: TRBJ1-2
D: .
V: TRBV29-1
size: .

DNA: TGTGCCTGGAGTAAGTTTACAGGGGGAGATCAGCCCCAGCATTTT
CDR3: CAWSKFTGGDQPQHF
J: TRBJ1-5
D: TRBD1
V: TRBV30
size: .

DNA: TGTGCCAGCAGTTTATCCCATGCAACTAATGAAAAACTGTTTTTT
CDR3: CASSLSHATNEKLFF
J: TRBJ1-4
D: .
V: TRBV27
size: .

DNA: TGTGCCAGCAGCCGGAACAGCCCTCCGCGGGGCGGCTACACCTTC
CDR3: CASSRNSPPRGGYTF
J: TRBJ1-2
D: .
V: TRBV4-2
size: .

DNA: TGTGCCAGCAGCCCCCGGGGCGGGGGGAGGAATGAGCAGTTCTTC
CDR3: CASSPRGGGRNEQFF
J: TRBJ2-1
D: TRBD2
V: TRBV7-2
size: .

DNA: TGTGCCAGCAGCTCATACCCCCGGATTACAGGGAGCAAAAACATTCAGTACTTC
CDR3: CASSSYPRITGSKNIQYF
J: TRBJ2-4
D: .
V: TRBV7-2
size: .

DNA: TGTGCCAGCAGCTTGACAGGTCGCTCTGGAAACACCATATATTTT
CDR3: CASSLTGRSGNTIYF
J: TRBJ1-3
D: .
V: TRBV28
size: .

DNA: TGTGCCAGCAGTGGACAGGGGGGGTTTGAGCAGTTCTTC
CDR3: CASSGQGGFEQFF
J: TRBJ2-1
D: TRBD1
V: TRBV6-4
size: .

DNA: TGTGCCAGTAGTTCAGCCACGACAGGGGACGATGGCTACACCTTC
CDR3: CASSSATTGDDGYTF
J: TRBJ1-2
D: TRBD1
V: TRBV19
size: .

DNA: TGTGCCAGCAGCCCGACAGGGGGTGAGCAGTTCTTC
CDR3: CASSPTGGEQFF
J: TRBJ2-1
D: TRBD1
V: TRBV5-6
size: .

DNA: TGCGCCAGCAGCCAAGTAGGAGGGCCTGATGGCTACACCTTC
CDR3: CASSQVGGPDGYTF
J: TRBJ1-2
D: .
V: TRBV4-3
size: .

DNA: TGTGCCAGCAGCCCCAGGGGTAGCGGGGGGGCGAATGAGCAGTTCTTC
CDR3: CASSPRGSGGANEQFF
J: TRBJ2-1
D: TRBD2
V: TRBV9
size: .

DNA: TGTGCCAGCAGCGTAGCTTCAGGCACAGATACGCAGTATTTT
CDR3: CASSVASGTDTQYF
J: TRBJ2-3
D: .
V: TRBV9
size: once

DNA: TGCGCCAGCAGCTTGAACGCGGGGGCGGGGATCGATGAGCAGTTCTTC
CDR3: CASSLNAGAGIDEQFF
J: TRBJ2-1
D: .
V: TRBV5-1
size: .

DNA: TGCGCCAGCAGAATCGGGAGTGTCACCTACAATGAGCAGTTCTTC
CDR3: CASRIGSVTYNEQFF
J: TRBJ2-1
D: .
V: TRBV5-1
size: .

DNA: TGTGCCAGCAGTGCATGGAGGGATAGCAATCAGCCCCAGCATTTT
CDR3: CASSAWRDSNQPQHF
J: TRBJ1-5
D: .
V: TRBV2
size: .

DNA: TGTGCCAGCAGCTCCCGACTATACCGCACAGAGGAGGGCTACACCTTC
CDR3: CASSSRLYRTEEGYTF
J: TRBJ1-2
D: .
V: TRBV7-8
size: .

DNA: TGCGCCAGCTCAAGCCGGAGGGAGGGCTTAGATACGCAGTATTTT
CDR3: CASSSRREGLDTQYF
J: TRBJ2-3
D: TRBD2
V: TRBV5-1
size: .

DNA: TGTGCCAGTAACCTCGCCAGCTACGGAAACTATGGCTACACCTTC
CDR3: CASNLASYGNYGYTF
J: TRBJ1-2
D: .
V: TRBV19
size: .

DNA: TGTGCCAGCAGTTCCCCGGCTTTCTCCGGACAGGGCTATGGAAACACCATATATTTT
CDR3: CASSSPAFSGQGYGNTIYF
J: TRBJ1-3
D: TRBD1
V: TRBV28
size: .

DNA: TGTGCCGTAGGACTAGCGAAGGGCGATACGCAGTATTTT
CDR3: CAVGLAKGDTQYF
J: TRBJ2-3
D: TRBD2
V: TRBV30
size: .

DNA: TGCGCCAGCAGCCAAGCAGTCCAACCCCTTATTGGGGCCAACGTCCTGACTTTC
CDR3: CASSQAVQPLIGANVLTF
J: TRBJ2-6
D: .
V: TRBV4-3
size: .

DNA: TGCAGTGCGGGAGGTGGATCCGAGCAGTACTTC
CDR3: CSAGGGSEQYF
J: TRBJ2-7
D: .
V: TRBV20-1
size: .

DNA: TGCGCCAGCAGCGTCGGGACCCCTGGAAACACCATATATTTT
CDR3: CASSVGTPGNTIYF
J: TRBJ1-3
D: .
V: TRBV5-1
size: .

DNA: TGTGCCAGCAGCTTGGTGACCGAGAGTCAGCCCCAGCATTTT
CDR3: CASSLVTESQPQHF
J: TRBJ1-5
D: .
V: TRBV5-6
size: once

DNA: TGTGCCAGCAGCCAAACCCAAGAGACCCAGTACTTC
CDR3: CASSQTQETQYF
J: TRBJ2-5
D: .
V: TRBV4-2
size: .

DNA: TGTGCCTGGACCTTGAGCGGGGGGGACAATGAGCAGTTCTTC
CDR3: CAWTLSGGDNEQFF
J: TRBJ2-1
D: TRBD2
V: TRBV30
size: .

DNA: TGTGCCAGTACGAACAGGGAGAGGCGTCAGCCCCAGCATTTT
CDR3: CASTNRERRQPQHF
J: TRBJ1-5
D: .
V: TRBV19
size: few

DNA: TGTGCCAGCAGCGAAGGGACTAGCGGGAGTCACGAGCAGTTCTTC
CDR3: CASSEGTSGSHEQFF
J: TRBJ2-1
D: TRBD2
V: TRBV7-3
size: .

DNA: TGTGCCAGCAGCCTAGGAATCCCCGGGGATGAGCAGTTCTTC
CDR3: CASSLGIPGDEQFF
J: TRBJ2-1
D: .
V: TRBV11-3
size: once

DNA: TGTGCCAGCAACCCCAGGGGAGTCAGGACTGAAGCTTTCTTT
CDR3: CASNPRGVRTEAFF
J: TRBJ1-1
D: .
V: TRBV28
size: .

DNA: TGTGCCAGCAGTTTAGTTCAGTACAATGAGCAGTTCTTC
CDR3: CASSLVQYNEQFF
J: TRBJ2-1
D: .
V: TRBV28
size: .

DNA: TGCGCCAGCAGCCAAGATTTTTCGAACACTGAAGCTTTCTTT
CDR3: CASSQDFSNTEAFF
J: TRBJ1-1
D: .
V: TRBV4-1
size: .

DNA: TGTGCCAGCAGCTCGACTAGCCCAACAGATACGCAGTATTTT
CDR3: CASSSTSPTDTQYF
J: TRBJ2-3
D: TRBD2
V: TRBV11-1
size: .

DNA: TGTGCCAGCGGGACCTTTTCTGGGGCCAACGTCCTGACTTTC
CDR3: CASGTFSGANVLTF
J: TRBJ2-6
D: .
V: TRBV6-6
size: .

DNA: TGTGCCAGCGGCGGCCAAGGGATCGACGAGCAGTACTTC
CDR3: CASGGQGIDEQYF
J: TRBJ2-7
D: .
V: TRBV5-4
size: .

DNA: TGTGCCACCTTTAGCGGGATTTACAATGAGCAGTTCTTC
CDR3: CATFSGIYNEQFF
J: TRBJ2-1
D: TRBD2
V: TRBV6-5
size: once

DNA: TGTGCCAGCAGTTACACCCGGGGGGAGAGTGGCTACACCTTC
CDR3: CASSYTRGESGYTF
J: TRBJ1-2
D: .
V: TRBV6-5
size: .

DNA: TGTGCCAGCAGCCGCCGACTAGACGGCGAGCAGTACTTC
CDR3: CASSRRLDGEQYF
J: TRBJ2-7
D: .
V: TRBV5-8
size: .

DNA: TGTGCCAGCAGACTGACAGGGTTTGTTGAAGAGACCCAGTACTTC
CDR3: CASRLTGFVEETQYF
J: TRBJ2-5
D: TRBD1
V: TRBV28
size: .

DNA: TGTGCCAGCAGTTCTCACAGGGACGGAAACACCATATATTTT
CDR3: CASSSHRDGNTIYF
J: TRBJ1-3
D: .
V: TRBV25-1
size: .

DNA: TGCGCCAGCAGCCGTGGACAGGGGAATGAAAAACTGTTTTTT
CDR3: CASSRGQGNEKLFF
J: TRBJ1-4
D: TRBD1
V: TRBV5-1
size: once

DNA: TGTGCCAGTAGTATAGTGGGCCGAACTAATGAAAAACTGTTTTTT
CDR3: CASSIVGRTNEKLFF
J: TRBJ1-4
D: .
V: TRBV19
size: .

DNA: TGTGCCAGCAGTGTTGGTTGGGGCACTGAAGCTTTCTTT
CDR3: CASSVGWGTEAFF
J: TRBJ1-1
D: .
V: TRBV6-5
size: .

DNA: TGCAGTGCCATGATGGATACGCAGTATTTT
CDR3: CSAMMDTQYF
J: TRBJ2-3
D: .
V: TRBV20-1
size: once

DNA: TGCGCCAGCAGCCCCTCTAGCGGGAGGGCAGATACGCAGTATTTT
CDR3: CASSPSSGRADTQYF
J: TRBJ2-3
D: TRBD2
V: TRBV4-3
size: .

DNA: TGCGCCAGCAGCCAACAGCTCTCCTACGAGCAGTACTTC
CDR3: CASSQQLSYEQYF
J: TRBJ2-7
D: .
V: TRBV4-3
size: .

DNA: TGTGCCAGCAGCTTACAGGGTCCCAGCTTAGCTGAAGCTTTCTTT
CDR3: CASSLQGPSLAEAFF
J: TRBJ1-1
D: .
V: TRBV7-3
size: .

DNA: TGTGCCAGCAGTTTACCTAGTAGGGGCGAACAGCCCCAGCATTTT
CDR3: CASSLPSRGEQPQHF
J: TRBJ1-5
D: .
V: TRBV28
size: .

DNA: TGTGCCAGCAGCGTAGAGGGGGTCGCTGAAGCTTTCTTT
CDR3: CASSVEGVAEAFF
J: TRBJ1-1
D: .
V: TRBV7-2
size: .

DNA: TGTGCCAGCGGGGACTTCAGGGATCAGCCCCAGCATTTT
CDR3: CASGDFRDQPQHF
J: TRBJ1-5
D: .
V: TRBV19
size: .

DNA: TGCGCCAGCTCCTTATGGGACAGGGAAGTCGATGAGCAGTTCTTC
CDR3: CASSLWDREVDEQFF
J: TRBJ2-1
D: TRBD1
V: TRBV5-1
size: .

DNA: TGTGCCAGTAGTATAGTGGCAGTCTCCTACAATGAGCAGTTCTTC
CDR3: CASSIVAVSYNEQFF
J: TRBJ2-1
D: .
V: TRBV19
size: .